The 23 T cell receptor beta chains given below trace back to one sample, sequenced in a study of blood T cell repertoires in COVID-19. TCRdb keeps only in-frame clones here, not all; method: immunoSEQ multiplex PCR. This table has fewer than 450,000 clones, around 90% appearing once. Material for sequencing was PBMCs or T cells enriched from blood (not recorded which). The receptors derive from a woman aged 40-49 years with acute COVID-19.

The chain couples TRBV18 to TRBJ1-1; 7 bases fit TRBD1. This CDR3 has 15 residues. Per the germline V gene, CDR1 is KGHSH and CDR2 is LQKENI. Unmatched junction bases numbered 4, after V lost 3 bases and J lost 0 bases. For the CDR3, the DNA is TGTGCCAGCTCACCGGGACAGATAATGAACACTGAAGCTTTCTTT. Translated: CASSPGQIMNTEAFF.

This chain uses TRBV24-1 with TRBJ2-3; D is ambiguous. The CDR3 has 13 amino acids. V lost 3 bases and J 8 bases, leaving 11 bases between the germline ends. Germline-derived CDR1 and CDR2 are KGHDR and SFDVKD. The CDR3 reads CATSDGGLGTQYF. The CDR3 region has the DNA TGTGCCACCAGTGATGGCGGCCTCGGTACGCAGTATTTT.

The chain has TRBV28 and TRBJ2-5; maybe TRBD1 (5 bases). Germline CDR1 reads MDHEN; CDR2 reads SYDVKM. The CDR3 contains 16 residues. The ends were cut back, 2 bases at V and 1 base at J, with 14 bases in the middle. In DNA form, the CDR3 reads TGTGCCAGCAGTTTAAAGGTTTGGCAGGGCCAAGAGACCCAGTACTTC. Amino acid sequence: CASSLKVWQGQETQYF. Using reference TRBV28 and TRBJ2-5 for the parts outside the CDR3, the full variable domain is DVKVTQSSRYLVKRTGEKVFLECVQDMDHENMFWYRQDPGLGLRLIYFSYDVKMKEKGDIPEGYSVSREKKERFSLILESASTNQTSMYLCASSLKVWQGQETQYFGPGTRLLVL.

The chain links TRBV18 to TRBJ1-1; TRBD1 is a possible D gene (5 bases). The V and J ends lost 2 bases and 1 base respectively, with 8 bases between them. This CDR3 has 14 amino acids. The germline CDR1 and CDR2 sequences are KGHSH and LQKENI. The CDR3 protein is CASSPGHQNTEAFF. The CDR3 coding sequence is TGTGCCAGCTCACCAGGACATCAGAACACTGAAGCTTTCTTT.

The chain uses TRBV6-1 and TRBJ1-2, with 8 positions matching TRBD1. Germline V gene data show CDR1 as MNHNS and CDR2 as SASEGT. After removal of 1 base from V and 6 bases from J, the junction contained 10 bases not matched to a gene. The CDR3 totals 16 residues. CDR3 bases: TGTGCCAGCAGTGAAGTGGAGGGCAGGGGGCGCAATGGCTACACCTTC. Its translation is CASSEVEGRGRNGYTF.

The table lists this clone with a few counts. The rearrangement links TRBV25-1 to TRBJ2-5; 8 bases map to TRBD1. Germline CDR1 MGHDK, CDR2 SYGVNS. The CDR3 extends over 14 amino acids. The V gene end was trimmed by 3 bases and the J gene end by 5 bases; junction bases not matched to a gene: 5. The CDR3 protein is CASSERTGWETQYF. As DNA, the CDR3 is TGTGCCAGCAGTGAGCGGACAGGGTGGGAGACCCAGTACTTC.

V usage is TRBV25-1 and J usage is TRBJ1-5, with 9 bases matching TRBD1. Trimming removed 8 bases from V and 5 bases from J; junction bases left unmatched: 7. Germline V gene lookup returns CDR1 MGHDK and CDR2 SYGVNS. The CDR3 totals 14 residues. This CDR3 reads CASRPTGGDQPQHF. As DNA, the CDR3 is TGTGCCAGCCGCCCGACAGGGGGGGATCAGCCCCAGCATTTT.

This chain joins TRBV25-1 and TRBJ1-1; possibly TRBD1 for D (6 bases). Trimming pared 8 bases from V and 4 bases from J, leaving 17 bases between. The CDR3 extends over 14 amino acids. Looked up from germline, CDR1 is MGHDK and CDR2 is SYGVNS. Here the CDR3 DNA reads TGTGCCAGCGCACTACAGGGTTGGGCCACTGAAGCTTTCTTT. Translating it yields CASALQGWATEAFF.

This chain joins TRBV14 and TRBJ2-2, with TRBD2 matching 8 bases. The CDR3 totals 15 residues. Germline lookup yields CDR1 SGHDN and CDR2 FVKESK. V lost 0 bases, J lost 7 bases, and 4 bases stayed unmatched. CDR3: CASSQDGGAVGELFF. The CDR3 DNA reads TGTGCCAGCAGCCAAGACGGGGGGGCCGTCGGGGAGCTGTTTTTT.

This chain uses TRBV18 with TRBJ2-5, with D possibly being TRBD2 (5 bases). The CDR3 has 13 amino acids. The ends were cut back, 2 bases at V and 7 bases at J, with 11 bases in the middle. Germline CDR1 and CDR2: KGHSH and LQKENI. The CDR3 DNA sequence: TGTGCCAGCTCACCAGTCGGGGAAGGGACCCAGTACTTC. Translation gives CASSPVGEGTQYF.

The gene calls are TRBV10-3 and TRBJ2-5, with TRBD1 matching 7 bases. Unmatched junction bases numbered 3, after V lost 2 bases and J lost 6 bases. The CDR3 length is 13 residues. Germline V gives CDR1 ENHRY, CDR2 SYGVKD. The CDR3 region is CAISEDRVQTQYF. For the CDR3, the DNA is TGTGCCATCAGTGAGGACAGGGTACAGACCCAGTACTTC.

The V gene is TRBV5-1, the J gene TRBJ2-3; tentatively, D is TRBD2 (6 bases). The CDR3 runs to 14 residues. In germline, CDR1 is SGHRS, CDR2 YFSETQ. Trimming stripped 4 bases from V and 2 bases from J, with 11 bases between. For the CDR3, the DNA is TGCGCCAGCAGCGTTAGCGGCGACACAGATACGCAGTATTTT. It translates to CASSVSGDTDTQYF.

This clone has just one count. This chain uses TRBV18 with TRBJ1-1; D is possibly TRBD1 (6 bases). Between the trimmed V and J ends, which lost 3 bases and 1 base, there was a span of 15 bases. The CDR3 has 16 residues. Germline CDR1 is KGHSH and CDR2 is LQKENI. The CDR3: CASSPLWGGGNTEAFF. In DNA, the CDR3 is TGTGCCAGCTCACCCTTATGGGGAGGGGGGAACACTGAAGCTTTCTTT.

The chain uses TRBV29-1 and TRBJ2-5; 10 positions agree with TRBD2. The junction had 6 bases not matched to a gene; V was cut back by 6 bases and J by 5 bases. The CDR3 consists of 13 residues. The germline V gene encodes CDR1 SQVTM and CDR2 ANQGSEA. As DNA, the CDR3 is TGCAGCGTAGTAGCGGGGGGCGGGGAGACCCAGTACTTC. This codes for CSVVAGGGETQYF. The complete variable domain, with remaining parts taken from reference TRBV29-1 and TRBJ2-5, reads SAVISQKPSRDICQRGTSLTIQCQVDSQVTMMFWYRQQPGQSLTLIATANQGSEATYESGFVIDKFPISRPNLTFSTLTVSNMSPEDSSIYLCSVVAGGGETQYFGPGTRLLVL.

This chain connects TRBV5-6 to TRBJ2-7; 7 bases agree with TRBD1. CDR1 and CDR2 (germline): SGHDT, YYEEEE. The CDR3 loop spans 13 amino acids. V was clipped by 3 bases and J by 4 bases; unmatched bases: 4. The CDR3 DNA reads TGTGCCAGCAGCTCCGGGACAGATTACGAGCAGTACTTC. The encoded protein is CASSSGTDYEQYF. Full variable domain (remainder filled in from reference TRBV5-6 and TRBJ2-7): DAGVTQSPTHLIKTRGQQVTLRCSPKSGHDTVSWYQQALGQGPQFIFQYYEEEERQRGNFPDRFSGHQFPNYSSELNVNALLLGDSALYLCASSSGTDYEQYFGPGTRLTVT.

V usage is TRBV10-2 and J usage is TRBJ2-7, with 11 bases identical to TRBD2. Per germline, CDR1 WSHSY and CDR2 SAAADI. The CDR3 contains 15 residues. V was pared by 8 bases and J by 4 bases, with 10 bases of the junction left unmatched. CDR3 nucleotide sequence: TGCGCCAGCGAAAATCGACTAGCGGGGTTATACGAGCAGTACTTC. Translation gives CASENRLAGLYEQYF.

The V call is TRBV19, the J call TRBJ2-7; 7 bases agree with TRBD1. Germline V gives CDR1 LNHDA, CDR2 SQIVND (reference sequence). V was clipped by 3 bases and J by 6 bases; unmatched bases: 5. CDR3 length: 13 residues. The CDR3 bases are TGTGCCAGTAGTATCCAAGGGGGCGGCGAGCAGTACTTC. It codes for CASSIQGGGEQYF.

The CDR3 nucleotides are TGTGCCAGCAGCTGGCCCGGGACATCAACCCCAGGCTCCTATAATTCACCCCTCCACTTT. Translation gives CASSWPGTSTPGSYNSPLHF. The chain uses TRBV5-8 and TRBJ1-6, with D possibly matching TRBD1 (6 bases). Germline V gives CDR1 SGHTS, CDR2 YDEGEE. The CDR3 runs to 20 residues. V shed 3 bases and J shed 0 bases, with 22 bases lying between them.

This clone was picked up a small number of times. The rearrangement joins TRBV5-1 to TRBJ1-3, with 8 bases identical to TRBD1. The CDR3 covers 12 residues. V lost 4 bases to trimming and J lost 10 bases; unmatched junction nucleotides: 4. The germline V gene has CDR1 SGHRS and CDR2 YFSETQ. The CDR3 reads CASSMGDRTIYF. The CDR3 DNA sequence: TGCGCCAGCAGCATGGGGGACAGGACCATATATTTT.

This chain connects TRBV11-2 to TRBJ1-1; TRBD1 matches at 7 bases. The trim removed 4 bases at V and 4 bases at J, leaving 9 bases unmatched. The CDR3 totals 15 residues. The germline CDR1 and CDR2 sequences are SGHAT and FQNNGV. The DNA of the CDR3 is TGTGCCAGCAGCTCAAACAGGGGCAAGGCCACTGAAGCTTTCTTT. This encodes CASSSNRGKATEAFF.

The chain combines TRBV29-1 with TRBJ2-5, with 8 bases that match TRBD1. The trim removed 8 bases at V and 3 bases at J, leaving 8 bases unmatched. CDR3 length: 13 residues. Germline V gene data show CDR1 as SQVTM and CDR2 as ANQGSEA. The CDR3 here is CSSRTGREETQYF. Written as DNA, the CDR3 is TGCAGCTCTCGGACAGGGCGCGAAGAGACCCAGTACTTC.

The rearrangement joins TRBV30 to TRBJ1-6, with TRBD1 matching over 10 bases. CDR1 and CDR2 from the germline V gene are GTSNPN and SVGIG (reference sequence). This CDR3 comprises 15 residues. V dropped 1 base and J dropped 6; count of bases not matched to a gene: 3. The CDR3 coding sequence is TGTGCCTGGAGTGATGGGACAGGGGCTAATTCACCCCTCCACTTT. This gives the protein CAWSDGTGANSPLHF. The entire variable domain, with the rest obtained from reference TRBV30 and TRBJ1-6, is as follows: SQTIHQWPATLVQPVGSPLSLECTVEGTSNPNLYWYRQAAGRGLQLLFYSVGIGQISSEVPQNLSASRPQDRQFILSSKKLLLSDSGFYLCAWSDGTGANSPLHFGNGTRLTVT.

The chain carries TRBV5-1 and TRBJ1-4; TRBD1 is a possible D gene (6 bases). The CDR3 is 13 amino acids. Trimming took off 1 base at V and 6 bases at J, with 7 bases between the two ends. Germline assignment: CDR1 SGHRS and CDR2 YFSETQ. This CDR3 is CASSLNRDEKLFF. The CDR3 nucleotides are TGCGCCAGCAGCTTGAACAGGGATGAAAAACTGTTTTTT.